This T cell receptor (beta chain) was identified in a study of glioma-infiltrating T cells. Study-level points and caveats: Gliomas, especially low-grade, showed above-expected tissue-blood divergence; non-neoplastic patients showed below.

This CDR3 contains 16 residues. The V gene lost 2 bases and the J gene lost 7 bases, with 15 bases spanning the gap. Germline CDR1 reads LGHDT; CDR2 reads YNNKEL (reference sequence). A word on this clonotype: The antigen remains undetermined.

TCR alpha and beta CDR3 regions were amplified from RNA using iRepertoire nested multiplex PCR. Input was 100-400 ng of tissue mRNA or PBMC total RNA. TCRdb processed the multiplex PCR reads anew with MiXCR; each CDR3 protein has one entry. The repertoire includes around 97,000 distinct CDR3 sequences, around 28% of them detected once, and approximately 43% sits in the top ten. This sequence was found in a human donor with low-grade glioma or glioblastoma, undergoing nonglioma brain surgery, or in good health (not recorded which). What was sequenced was glioma tissue, nonneoplastic brain tissue, or PBMCs (not recorded which). This sequence joins TRBV3-1 and TRBJ1-6; D remains ambiguous. CDR3 amino acids: CASSQRSGVLNSPLHF. CDR3 nucleotide sequence: TGTGCCAGCAGCCAAAGGTCCGGGGTGTTGAATTCACCCCTCCACTTT.